Listed below are T cell receptor beta chains from one sample, sequenced in a study of blood T cell repertoires in COVID-19. Repertoires were generated with immunoSEQ multiplex PCR, while TCRdb's copy carries only in-frame clones and drops some. This table has 300,000 to 450,000 clones, more than 75% appearing once. The sample consisted of PBMCs or T cells enriched from blood (not recorded which). The source is a man in his forties in a cohort exposed to, infected with or recovered from COVID-19 (not recorded which). Each CDR3 is given with its conserved first and last residue. D genes are given only for firm matches. Clone size, where shown, is once, few, many, or a class for clones that have expanded.

d_call: TRBD2
v_call: TRBV9
j_call: TRBJ2-1
clone_size: few
cdr3_aa: CASSVVTSGSSEQFF
cdr3_nt: TGTGCCAGCAGCGTAGTGACTAGCGGGAGTTCAGAGCAGTTCTTC

d_call: NA
v_call: TRBV5-4
j_call: TRBJ1-4
clone_size: once
cdr3_aa: CASSLGGSTNEKLFF
cdr3_nt: TGTGCCAGCAGCTTGGGAGGCTCAACTAATGAAAAACTGTTTTTT

d_call: NA
v_call: TRBV2
j_call: TRBJ1-6
clone_size: NA
cdr3_aa: CASSERSPSSYNSPLHF
cdr3_nt: TGTGCCAGCAGTGAGAGGAGCCCTAGCTCCTATAATTCACCCCTCCACTTT

d_call: TRBD1
v_call: TRBV5-4
j_call: TRBJ1-2
clone_size: NA
cdr3_aa: CASSLNRGLGYTF
cdr3_nt: TGTGCCAGCAGCTTGAACAGGGGGCTCGGCTACACCTTC

d_call: TRBD2
v_call: TRBV7-2
j_call: TRBJ2-3
clone_size: NA
cdr3_aa: CASSSPGLAMNTQYF
cdr3_nt: TGTGCCAGCAGCTCGCCGGGACTAGCCATGAATACGCAGTATTTT

d_call: NA
v_call: TRBV15
j_call: TRBJ2-7
clone_size: NA
cdr3_aa: CATSRDPLYEQYF
cdr3_nt: TGTGCCACCAGCCGGGATCCTCTCTACGAGCAGTACTTC

d_call: TRBD1
v_call: TRBV14
j_call: TRBJ1-6
clone_size: NA
cdr3_aa: CASRTGTANSPLHF
cdr3_nt: TGTGCCAGCAGAACCGGGACAGCTAATTCACCCCTCCACTTT

d_call: TRBD1
v_call: TRBV7-9
j_call: TRBJ2-7
clone_size: NA
cdr3_aa: CASSPGGRDEQYF
cdr3_nt: TGTGCCAGCAGCCCAGGGGGCCGGGACGAGCAGTACTTC

d_call: TRBD1
v_call: TRBV29-1
j_call: TRBJ1-5
clone_size: NA
cdr3_aa: CSVADRGRDQPQHF
cdr3_nt: TGCAGCGTTGCGGACAGGGGGCGAGACCAGCCCCAGCATTTT

d_call: NA
v_call: TRBV2
j_call: TRBJ2-1
clone_size: NA
cdr3_aa: CASSVRLAPEQFF
cdr3_nt: TGTGCCAGCAGTGTTCGACTCGCTCCTGAGCAGTTCTTC

d_call: NA
v_call: TRBV5-1
j_call: TRBJ1-2
clone_size: once
cdr3_aa: CASSLGSLPNYGYTF
cdr3_nt: TGCGCCAGCAGCTTGGGGAGTCTCCCTAACTATGGCTACACCTTC

d_call: TRBD2
v_call: TRBV6-1
j_call: TRBJ2-1
clone_size: NA
cdr3_aa: CASSARWTSGKNEQFF
cdr3_nt: TGTGCCAGCAGTGCCCGGTGGACTAGCGGAAAAAATGAGCAGTTCTTC

d_call: TRBD1
v_call: TRBV29-1
j_call: TRBJ1-2
clone_size: NA
cdr3_aa: CSVGRDRGPRGGYTF
cdr3_nt: TGCAGCGTCGGACGGGACAGGGGGCCCCGGGGTGGCTACACCTTC

d_call: NA
v_call: TRBV19
j_call: TRBJ2-2
clone_size: NA
cdr3_aa: CASSTAGIGELFF
cdr3_nt: TGTGCCAGTAGTACTGCAGGGATCGGGGAGCTGTTTTTT

d_call: NA
v_call: TRBV14
j_call: TRBJ2-7
clone_size: NA
cdr3_aa: CASSQARYRPYEQYF
cdr3_nt: TGTGCCAGCAGCCAAGCGAGGTATAGACCCTACGAGCAGTACTTC

d_call: TRBD2
v_call: TRBV5-1
j_call: TRBJ2-1
clone_size: NA
cdr3_aa: CASSPGSGRYNEQFF
cdr3_nt: TGCGCCAGCAGCCCTGGTAGCGGGAGGTACAATGAGCAGTTCTTC

d_call: TRBD2
v_call: TRBV5-1
j_call: TRBJ2-5
clone_size: NA
cdr3_aa: CASSLGSGREETQYF
cdr3_nt: TGCGCCAGCAGCTTGGGAAGCGGGAGGGAAGAGACCCAGTACTTC

d_call: TRBD2
v_call: TRBV6-5
j_call: TRBJ2-1
clone_size: NA
cdr3_aa: CASSYSTSGIWNEQFF
cdr3_nt: TGTGCCAGCAGTTACTCGACTAGCGGGATATGGAATGAGCAGTTCTTC

d_call: TRBD1
v_call: TRBV29-1
j_call: TRBJ1-3
clone_size: NA
cdr3_aa: CSVGQGGSGNTIYF
cdr3_nt: TGCAGCGTTGGCCAGGGGGGTTCTGGAAACACCATATATTTT

d_call: TRBD2
v_call: TRBV18
j_call: TRBJ2-3
clone_size: NA
cdr3_aa: CASSLGLGGRDTQYF
cdr3_nt: TGTGCCAGCTCCCTCGGACTAGGTGGGAGGGATACGCAGTATTTT

d_call: NA
v_call: TRBV19
j_call: TRBJ2-1
clone_size: NA
cdr3_aa: CASSISASPSRNEQFF
cdr3_nt: TGTGCCAGTAGTATATCGGCTAGCCCAAGCCGGAATGAGCAGTTCTTC

d_call: NA
v_call: TRBV18
j_call: TRBJ1-5
clone_size: NA
cdr3_aa: CASSPLAGSGNQPQHF
cdr3_nt: TGTGCCAGCTCACCCTTGGCTGGAAGCGGCAATCAGCCCCAGCATTTT

d_call: NA
v_call: TRBV3-1/TRBV3-2
j_call: TRBJ1-4
clone_size: NA
cdr3_aa: CASRRTAANEKLFF
cdr3_nt: TGTGCCAGCAGGCGGACAGCCGCTAATGAAAAACTGTTTTTT

d_call: TRBD1
v_call: TRBV7-9
j_call: TRBJ1-6
clone_size: NA
cdr3_aa: CASSSDRVISSPLHF
cdr3_nt: TGTGCCAGCAGCTCGGACAGGGTCATCAGTTCACCCCTCCACTTT

d_call: NA
v_call: TRBV6-5
j_call: TRBJ1-3
clone_size: NA
cdr3_aa: CASRDTGNTIYF
cdr3_nt: TGTGCCAGCAGGGACACTGGAAACACCATATATTTT

d_call: TRBD1
v_call: TRBV9
j_call: TRBJ1-4
clone_size: NA
cdr3_aa: CASSVSGTAEKLFF
cdr3_nt: TGTGCCAGCAGCGTTTCCGGGACAGCTGAAAAACTGTTTTTT

d_call: NA
v_call: TRBV7-9
j_call: TRBJ1-4
clone_size: NA
cdr3_aa: CASSLGAREVPNEKLFF
cdr3_nt: TGTGCCAGCAGCTTAGGGGCCAGGGAAGTACCTAATGAAAAACTGTTTTTT

d_call: NA
v_call: TRBV2
j_call: TRBJ1-1
clone_size: NA
cdr3_aa: CASNLGGNTEAFF
cdr3_nt: TGTGCCAGCAATTTAGGCGGTAACACTGAAGCTTTCTTT

d_call: TRBD2
v_call: TRBV6-5
j_call: TRBJ2-5
clone_size: NA
cdr3_aa: CASSARVAGGETQYF
cdr3_nt: TGTGCCAGCAGCGCCCGAGTAGCGGGAGGGGAGACCCAGTACTTC

d_call: TRBD1
v_call: TRBV13
j_call: TRBJ1-5
clone_size: NA
cdr3_aa: CASSLSGTGGNQPQHF
cdr3_nt: TGTGCCAGCAGCCTATCGGGGACAGGGGGAAATCAGCCCCAGCATTTT

d_call: TRBD1
v_call: TRBV9
j_call: TRBJ2-5
clone_size: NA
cdr3_aa: CASSVAIQGAGETQYF
cdr3_nt: TGTGCCAGCAGCGTAGCTATTCAGGGGGCTGGGGAGACCCAGTACTTC

d_call: TRBD1
v_call: TRBV5-1
j_call: TRBJ1-1
clone_size: NA
cdr3_aa: CASRGGQGTEAFF
cdr3_nt: TGCGCCAGCAGAGGGGGCCAGGGCACTGAAGCTTTCTTT

d_call: TRBD2
v_call: TRBV27
j_call: TRBJ2-1
clone_size: once
cdr3_aa: CASSLGTSGRKGNEQFF
cdr3_nt: TGTGCCAGCAGTTTAGGGACTAGCGGGAGGAAAGGCAATGAGCAGTTCTTC

d_call: TRBD1
v_call: TRBV3-1/TRBV3-2
j_call: TRBJ1-5
clone_size: few
cdr3_aa: CASSQTGGGNQPQHF
cdr3_nt: TGTGCCAGCAGCCAGACAGGGGGCGGAAATCAGCCCCAGCATTTT

d_call: TRBD2
v_call: TRBV10-2
j_call: TRBJ2-2
clone_size: NA
cdr3_aa: CASRLGLEGTGELFF
cdr3_nt: TGCGCCAGCAGATTGGGACTAGAGGGCACCGGGGAGCTGTTTTTT

d_call: TRBD2
v_call: TRBV6-5
j_call: TRBJ2-5
clone_size: NA
cdr3_aa: CASRRSSGRVETQYF
cdr3_nt: TGTGCCAGCAGACGGTCTAGCGGGAGGGTAGAGACCCAGTACTTC

d_call: NA
v_call: TRBV28
j_call: TRBJ1-4
clone_size: NA
cdr3_aa: CASSLQGEKLFF
cdr3_nt: TGTGCCAGCAGTTTACAGGGTGAAAAACTGTTTTTT

d_call: NA
v_call: TRBV14
j_call: TRBJ2-1
clone_size: NA
cdr3_aa: CASTPTGYNEQFF
cdr3_nt: TGTGCCAGCACCCCGACAGGATACAATGAGCAGTTCTTC

d_call: TRBD2
v_call: TRBV19
j_call: TRBJ2-1
clone_size: NA
cdr3_aa: CASRVLAGGLKNEQFF
cdr3_nt: TGTGCCAGTAGAGTATTAGCGGGAGGGTTGAAAAATGAGCAGTTCTTC

d_call: TRBD1
v_call: TRBV19
j_call: TRBJ1-5
clone_size: NA
cdr3_aa: CATQGADQPQHF
cdr3_nt: TGTGCCACCCAGGGGGCCGATCAGCCCCAGCATTTT

d_call: TRBD1
v_call: TRBV5-5
j_call: TRBJ1-6
clone_size: NA
cdr3_aa: CASSLEGQVNSPLHF
cdr3_nt: TGTGCCAGCAGCTTAGAGGGACAGGTTAATTCACCCCTCCACTTT

d_call: NA
v_call: TRBV5-1
j_call: TRBJ1-4
clone_size: NA
cdr3_aa: CASSLGIRGGKLFF
cdr3_nt: TGCGCCAGCAGCTTGGGAATCAGAGGCGGAAAACTGTTTTTT

d_call: TRBD1
v_call: TRBV9
j_call: TRBJ2-7
clone_size: NA
cdr3_aa: CASSAQTGGGDEQYF
cdr3_nt: TGTGCCAGCAGCGCCCAGACAGGGGGGGGTGACGAGCAGTACTTC

d_call: TRBD2
v_call: TRBV7-2
j_call: TRBJ2-4
clone_size: NA
cdr3_aa: CASSLGGGQLAKNIQYF
cdr3_nt: TGTGCCAGCAGCTTAGGCGGGGGTCAATTAGCCAAAAACATTCAGTACTTC

d_call: NA
v_call: TRBV5-1
j_call: TRBJ2-5
clone_size: NA
cdr3_aa: CASSDPGETYQETQYF
cdr3_nt: TGCGCCAGCAGCGACCCTGGCGAGACTTACCAAGAGACCCAGTACTTC

d_call: NA
v_call: TRBV24-1
j_call: TRBJ1-3
clone_size: NA
cdr3_aa: CATSDRGQKGNTIYF
cdr3_nt: TGTGCCACCAGTGACCGTGGACAGAAAGGTAACACCATATATTTT

d_call: TRBD2
v_call: TRBV19
j_call: TRBJ2-7
clone_size: NA
cdr3_aa: CASSPLGGEGMRSYEQYF
cdr3_nt: TGTGCCAGTAGTCCTCTCGGAGGGGAGGGGATGAGGAGCTACGAGCAGTACTTC

d_call: TRBD2
v_call: TRBV9
j_call: TRBJ2-2
clone_size: NA
cdr3_aa: CASSVAGGPGELFF
cdr3_nt: TGTGCCAGCAGCGTAGCGGGGGGGCCCGGGGAGCTGTTTTTT

d_call: TRBD2
v_call: TRBV10-2
j_call: TRBJ2-3
clone_size: NA
cdr3_aa: CASRRTSGSSDTQYF
cdr3_nt: TGCGCCAGCAGAAGGACTAGCGGGAGTTCAGATACGCAGTATTTT

d_call: TRBD2
v_call: TRBV5-1
j_call: TRBJ2-2
clone_size: once
cdr3_aa: CASSLRERDDTGELFF
cdr3_nt: TGCGCCAGCAGCTTGAGGGAGCGGGATGACACCGGGGAGCTGTTTTTT

d_call: TRBD2
v_call: TRBV5-1
j_call: TRBJ2-7
clone_size: NA
cdr3_aa: CASSLTSGYSYEQYF
cdr3_nt: TGCGCCAGCAGCTTAACTAGCGGGTACTCCTACGAGCAGTACTTC

d_call: TRBD1
v_call: TRBV19
j_call: TRBJ1-5
clone_size: NA
cdr3_aa: CASSIDRTGGNQPQHF
cdr3_nt: TGTGCCAGTAGTATAGATCGGACAGGTGGCAATCAGCCCCAGCATTTT

d_call: NA
v_call: TRBV9
j_call: TRBJ1-1
clone_size: NA
cdr3_aa: CASSVDQDRPTEAFF
cdr3_nt: TGTGCCAGCAGCGTAGATCAGGATCGGCCCACTGAAGCTTTCTTT

d_call: NA
v_call: TRBV28
j_call: TRBJ2-7
clone_size: NA
cdr3_aa: CASSLAPGRGKIYEQYF
cdr3_nt: TGTGCCAGCAGTTTAGCCCCCGGAAGGGGTAAGATCTACGAGCAGTACTTC

d_call: TRBD2
v_call: TRBV4-1
j_call: TRBJ2-2
clone_size: NA
cdr3_aa: CASSQVGTSGRGTGELFF
cdr3_nt: TGCGCCAGCAGCCAAGTGGGGACTAGCGGGAGAGGCACCGGGGAGCTGTTTTTT

d_call: NA
v_call: TRBV4-2
j_call: TRBJ1-6
clone_size: NA
cdr3_aa: CASSHVLPESPLHF
cdr3_nt: TGTGCCAGCAGCCATGTCTTGCCAGAATCACCCCTCCACTTT

d_call: NA
v_call: TRBV5-5
j_call: TRBJ2-1
clone_size: NA
cdr3_aa: CASSLEAGPYNEQFF
cdr3_nt: TGTGCCAGCAGCTTGGAGGCAGGGCCCTACAATGAGCAGTTCTTC

d_call: TRBD2
v_call: TRBV28
j_call: TRBJ2-1
clone_size: NA
cdr3_aa: CASSFGRAAYNEQFF
cdr3_nt: TGTGCCAGCAGTTTCGGGAGGGCGGCCTACAATGAGCAGTTCTTC

d_call: NA
v_call: TRBV27
j_call: TRBJ1-6
clone_size: NA
cdr3_aa: CASSPTGYPYNSPLHF
cdr3_nt: TGTGCCAGCAGCCCCACAGGGTACCCCTATAATTCACCCCTCCACTTT

d_call: TRBD1
v_call: TRBV30
j_call: TRBJ1-4
clone_size: NA
cdr3_aa: CAWSADRANEKLFF
cdr3_nt: TGTGCCTGGAGTGCAGACAGGGCTAATGAAAAACTGTTTTTT